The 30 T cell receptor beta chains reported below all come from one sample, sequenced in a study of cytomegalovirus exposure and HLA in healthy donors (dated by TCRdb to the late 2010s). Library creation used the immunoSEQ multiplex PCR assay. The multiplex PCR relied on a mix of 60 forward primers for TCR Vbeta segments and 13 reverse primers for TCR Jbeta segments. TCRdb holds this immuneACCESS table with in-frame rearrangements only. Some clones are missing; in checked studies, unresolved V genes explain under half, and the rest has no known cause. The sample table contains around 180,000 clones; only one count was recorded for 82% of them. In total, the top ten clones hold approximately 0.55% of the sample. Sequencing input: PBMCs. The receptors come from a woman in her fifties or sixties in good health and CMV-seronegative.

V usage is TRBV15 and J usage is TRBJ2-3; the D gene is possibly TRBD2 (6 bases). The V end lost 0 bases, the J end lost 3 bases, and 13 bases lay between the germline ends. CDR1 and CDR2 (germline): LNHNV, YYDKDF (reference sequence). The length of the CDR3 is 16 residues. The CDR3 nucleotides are TGTGCCACCAGCAGAGATTCCCGGGCGGGAACAGATACGCAGTATTTT. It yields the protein CATSRDSRAGTDTQYF.

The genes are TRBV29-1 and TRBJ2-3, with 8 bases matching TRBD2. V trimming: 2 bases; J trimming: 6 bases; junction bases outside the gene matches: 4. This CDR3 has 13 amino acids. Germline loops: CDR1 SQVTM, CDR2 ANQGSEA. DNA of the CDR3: TGCAGCGTTGAAACGGGGGGGGCCGATACGCAGTATTTT. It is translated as CSVETGGADTQYF.

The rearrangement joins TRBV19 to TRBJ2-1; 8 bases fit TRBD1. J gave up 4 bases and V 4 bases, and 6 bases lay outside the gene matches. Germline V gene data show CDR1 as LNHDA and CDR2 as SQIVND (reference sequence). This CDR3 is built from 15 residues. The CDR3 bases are TGTGCCAGTAGTAAAGACAGGGGACCATACAATGAGCAGTTCTTC. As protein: CASSKDRGPYNEQFF.

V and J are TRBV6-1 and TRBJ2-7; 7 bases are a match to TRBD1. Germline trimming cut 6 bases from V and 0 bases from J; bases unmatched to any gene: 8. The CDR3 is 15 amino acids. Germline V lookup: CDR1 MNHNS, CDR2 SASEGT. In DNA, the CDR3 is TGTGCCAGCAGCGAAAGGACAGGAGTCTCCTACGAGCAGTACTTC. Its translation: CASSERTGVSYEQYF.

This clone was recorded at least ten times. CDR3 DNA sequence: TGTGCCAGCAGCTCCGTCAGAGCGTCCTACGAGCAGTACTTC. Its protein is CASSSVRASYEQYF. V is TRBV7-9 and J is TRBJ2-7; no firm D call. Germline lookup yields CDR1 SEHNR and CDR2 FQNEAQ (reference sequence). The V and J ends lost 4 bases and 1 base respectively, with 11 bases between them. This CDR3 is built from 14 residues.

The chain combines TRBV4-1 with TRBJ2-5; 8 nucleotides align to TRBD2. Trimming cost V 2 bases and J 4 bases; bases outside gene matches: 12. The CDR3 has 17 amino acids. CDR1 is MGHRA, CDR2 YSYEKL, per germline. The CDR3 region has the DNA TGCGCCAGCAGCCAATTTTTAGTCGGGAGGGTAGGAGAGACCCAGTACTTC. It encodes CASSQFLVGRVGETQYF.

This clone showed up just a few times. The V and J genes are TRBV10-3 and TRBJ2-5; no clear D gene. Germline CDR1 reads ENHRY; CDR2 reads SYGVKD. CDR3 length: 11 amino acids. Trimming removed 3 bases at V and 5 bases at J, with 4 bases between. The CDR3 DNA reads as TGTGCCATCAGTGACGGTGAGACCCAGTACTTC. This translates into CAISDGETQYF.

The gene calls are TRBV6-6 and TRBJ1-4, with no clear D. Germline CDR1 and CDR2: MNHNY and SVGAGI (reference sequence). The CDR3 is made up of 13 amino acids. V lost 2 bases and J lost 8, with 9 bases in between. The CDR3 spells CASSYRREEKLFF. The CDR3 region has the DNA TGTGCCAGCAGTTACAGGAGAGAGGAAAAACTGTTTTTT.

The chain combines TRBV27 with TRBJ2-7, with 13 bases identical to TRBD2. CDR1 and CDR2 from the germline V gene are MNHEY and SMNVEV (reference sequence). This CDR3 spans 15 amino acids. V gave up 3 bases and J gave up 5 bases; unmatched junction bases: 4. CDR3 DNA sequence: TGTGCCAGCAGTTTTAGACTAGCGGGAGGTGACGAGCAGTACTTC. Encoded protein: CASSFRLAGGDEQYF.

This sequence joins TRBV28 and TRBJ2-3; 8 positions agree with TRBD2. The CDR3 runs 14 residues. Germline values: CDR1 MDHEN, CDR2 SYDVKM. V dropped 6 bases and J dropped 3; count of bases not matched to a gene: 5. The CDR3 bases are TGTGCCAGCAGCCGGGGGGGAGCGACAGATACGCAGTATTTT. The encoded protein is CASSRGGATDTQYF.

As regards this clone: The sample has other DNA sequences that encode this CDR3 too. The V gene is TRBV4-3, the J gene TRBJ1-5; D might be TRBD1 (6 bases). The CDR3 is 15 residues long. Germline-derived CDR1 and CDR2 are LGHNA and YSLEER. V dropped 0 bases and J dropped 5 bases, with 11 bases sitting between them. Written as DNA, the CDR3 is TGCGCCAGCAGCCAAGATTTGGACAGAGATCAGCCCCAGCATTTT. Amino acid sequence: CASSQDLDRDQPQHF.

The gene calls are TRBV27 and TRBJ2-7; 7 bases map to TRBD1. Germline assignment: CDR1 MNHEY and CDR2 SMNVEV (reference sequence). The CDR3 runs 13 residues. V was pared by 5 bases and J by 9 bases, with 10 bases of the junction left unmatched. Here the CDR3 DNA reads TGTGCCAGCAGTATAACAGGGGTCGGTGTGCAGTACTTC. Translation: CASSITGVGVQYF.

The CDR3 bases are TGTGCCTGGAGTACCCCACGCAGGGTTGGGGATCAGCCCCAGCATTTT. Translated, it gives CAWSTPRRVGDQPQHF. This chain connects TRBV30 to TRBJ1-5, with D perhaps TRBD1 (5 bases). The CDR3 is made up of 16 amino acids. Germline V lookup: CDR1 GTSNPN, CDR2 SVGIG (reference sequence). V shed 2 bases and J shed 5 bases, with 19 bases lying between them.

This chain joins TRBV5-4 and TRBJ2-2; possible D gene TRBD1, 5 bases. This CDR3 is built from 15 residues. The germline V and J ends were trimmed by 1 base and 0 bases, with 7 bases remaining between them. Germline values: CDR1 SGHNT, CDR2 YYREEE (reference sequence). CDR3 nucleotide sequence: TGTGCCAGCAGCTTGTCAGGGTCGAACACCGGGGAGCTGTTTTTT. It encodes CASSLSGSNTGELFF.

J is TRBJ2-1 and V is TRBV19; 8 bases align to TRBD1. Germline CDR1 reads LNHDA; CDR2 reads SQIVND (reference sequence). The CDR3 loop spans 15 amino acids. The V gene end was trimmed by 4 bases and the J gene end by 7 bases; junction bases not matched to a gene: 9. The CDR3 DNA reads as TGTGCCAGTAGTACCGGGACAGGTTTTTATAATGAGCAGTTCTTC. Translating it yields CASSTGTGFYNEQFF.

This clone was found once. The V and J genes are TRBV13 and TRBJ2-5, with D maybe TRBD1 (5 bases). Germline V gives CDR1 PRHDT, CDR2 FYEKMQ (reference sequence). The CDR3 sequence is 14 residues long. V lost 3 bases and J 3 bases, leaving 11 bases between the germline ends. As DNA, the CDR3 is TGTGCCAGCAGCTTTGGCAGGGCTGAAGAGACCCAGTACTTC. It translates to CASSFGRAEETQYF. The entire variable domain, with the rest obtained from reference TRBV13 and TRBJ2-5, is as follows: AAGVIQSPRHLIKEKRETATLKCYPIPRHDTVYWYQQGPGQDPQFLISFYEKMQSDKGSIPDRFSAQQFSDYHSELNMSSLELGDSALYFCASSFGRAEETQYFGPGTRLLVL.

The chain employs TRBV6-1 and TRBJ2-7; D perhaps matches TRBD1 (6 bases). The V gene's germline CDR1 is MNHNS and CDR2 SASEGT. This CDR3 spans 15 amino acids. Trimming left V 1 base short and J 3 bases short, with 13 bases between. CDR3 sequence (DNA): TGTGCCAGCAGTGAAGGAGGGGGATCCATCTACGAGCAGTACTTC. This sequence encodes CASSEGGGSIYEQYF.

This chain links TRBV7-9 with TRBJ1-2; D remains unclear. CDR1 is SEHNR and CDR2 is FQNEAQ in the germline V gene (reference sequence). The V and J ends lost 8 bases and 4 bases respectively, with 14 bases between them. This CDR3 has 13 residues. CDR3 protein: CASEPPGSYGYTF. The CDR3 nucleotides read TGTGCCAGCGAGCCCCCCGGGAGCTATGGCTACACCTTC.

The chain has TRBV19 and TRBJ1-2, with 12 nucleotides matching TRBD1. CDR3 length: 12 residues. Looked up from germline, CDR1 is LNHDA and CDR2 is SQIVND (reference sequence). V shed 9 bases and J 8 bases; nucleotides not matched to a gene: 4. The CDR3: CASRDRGLGYTF. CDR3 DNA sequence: TGTGCCAGCCGGGACAGGGGGCTGGGCTACACCTTC.

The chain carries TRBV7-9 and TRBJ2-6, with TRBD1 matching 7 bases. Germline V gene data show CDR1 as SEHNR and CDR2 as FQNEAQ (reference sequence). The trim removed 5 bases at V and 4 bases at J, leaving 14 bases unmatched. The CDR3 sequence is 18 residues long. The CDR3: CASSVRTGDGEGANVLTF. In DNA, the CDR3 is TGTGCCAGCAGCGTACGAACAGGGGATGGGGAAGGGGCCAACGTCCTGACTTTC.

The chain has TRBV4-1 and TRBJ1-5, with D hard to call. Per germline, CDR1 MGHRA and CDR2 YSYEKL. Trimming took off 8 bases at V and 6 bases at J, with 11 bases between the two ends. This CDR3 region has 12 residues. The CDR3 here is CASANTGQPQHF. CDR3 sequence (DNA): TGCGCCAGCGCGAATACGGGTCAGCCCCAGCATTTT.

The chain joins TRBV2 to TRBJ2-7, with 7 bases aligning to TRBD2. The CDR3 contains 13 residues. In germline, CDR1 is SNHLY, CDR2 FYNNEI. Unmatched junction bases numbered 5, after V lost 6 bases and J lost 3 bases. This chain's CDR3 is CASRYSGVYEQYF. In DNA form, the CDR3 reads TGTGCCAGCAGGTACAGCGGGGTCTACGAGCAGTACTTC.

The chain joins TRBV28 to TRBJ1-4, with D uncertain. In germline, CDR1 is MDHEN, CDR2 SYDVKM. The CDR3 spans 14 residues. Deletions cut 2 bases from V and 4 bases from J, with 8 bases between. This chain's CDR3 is CASSLHKFNEKLFF. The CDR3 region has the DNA TGTGCCAGCAGTTTACACAAGTTTAATGAAAAACTGTTTTTT.

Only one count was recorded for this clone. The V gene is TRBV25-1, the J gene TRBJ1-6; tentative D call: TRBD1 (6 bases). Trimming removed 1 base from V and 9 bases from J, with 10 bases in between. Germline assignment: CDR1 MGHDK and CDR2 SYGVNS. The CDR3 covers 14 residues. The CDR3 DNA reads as TGTGCCAGCAGTGAATTTCTACAGGGTTCACCCCTCCACTTT. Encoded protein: CASSEFLQGSPLHF.

The CDR3 here is CASQTGPGNTEAFF. Written as DNA, the CDR3 is TGTGCCAGCCAGACAGGGCCAGGGAACACTGAAGCTTTCTTT. The chain links TRBV28 to TRBJ1-1; TRBD1 agrees at 7 bases. In germline, CDR1 is MDHEN, CDR2 SYDVKM. The CDR3 consists of 14 residues. V shed 8 bases and J 1 base; nucleotides not matched to a gene: 7.

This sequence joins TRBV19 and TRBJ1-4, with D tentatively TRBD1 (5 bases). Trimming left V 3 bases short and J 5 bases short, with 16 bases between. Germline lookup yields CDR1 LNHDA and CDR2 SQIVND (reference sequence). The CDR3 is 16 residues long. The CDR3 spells CASSIDSPGRNEKLFF. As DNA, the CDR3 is TGTGCCAGTAGTATCGACAGCCCGGGTCGGAATGAAAAACTGTTTTTT.

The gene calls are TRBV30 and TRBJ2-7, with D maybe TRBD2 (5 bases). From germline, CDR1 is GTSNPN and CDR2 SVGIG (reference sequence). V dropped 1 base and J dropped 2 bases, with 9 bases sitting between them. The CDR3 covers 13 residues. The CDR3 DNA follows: TGTGCCTGGAGTGGAGGGCGAGCCTACGAGCAGTACTTC. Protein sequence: CAWSGGRAYEQYF.

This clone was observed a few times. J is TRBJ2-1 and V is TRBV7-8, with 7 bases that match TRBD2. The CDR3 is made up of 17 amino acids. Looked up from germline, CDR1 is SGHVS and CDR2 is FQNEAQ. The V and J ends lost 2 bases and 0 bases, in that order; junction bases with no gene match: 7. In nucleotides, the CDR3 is TGTGCCAGCAGCTTACGCCGGGGGACTACCTCCTACAATGAGCAGTTCTTC. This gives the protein CASSLRRGTTSYNEQFF.

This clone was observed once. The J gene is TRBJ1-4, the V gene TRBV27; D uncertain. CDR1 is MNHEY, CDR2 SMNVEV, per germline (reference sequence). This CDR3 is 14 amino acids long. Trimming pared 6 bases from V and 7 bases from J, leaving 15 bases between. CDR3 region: CASSYGLRAEKLFF. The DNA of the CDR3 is TGTGCCAGCAGCTACGGTCTGCGGGCTGAAAAACTGTTTTTT.

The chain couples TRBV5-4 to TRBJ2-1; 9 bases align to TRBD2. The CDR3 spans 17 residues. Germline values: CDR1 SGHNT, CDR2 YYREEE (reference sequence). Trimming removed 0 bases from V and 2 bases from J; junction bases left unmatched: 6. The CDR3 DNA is TGTGCCAGCAGCTTGGCGAGCGGGAGGTCTCCCTACAATGAGCAGTTCTTC. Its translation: CASSLASGRSPYNEQFF.